These 5 T cell receptor beta chains share one sample of origin, sequenced in a study of blood T cell repertoires in COVID-19. Assay: immunoSEQ multiplex PCR; the TCRdb copy retains only in-frame clones and omits some. The data show 150,000 to 200,000 clones, roughly 73% seen once. Sequencing was done on a sample of peripheral blood. Receptors originate from a man between 65 and 85 years old with acute or convalescent COVID-19.

The rearrangement joins TRBV5-6 to TRBJ1-6; 8 bases fit TRBD1. From germline, CDR1 is SGHDT and CDR2 YYEEEE. Germline trimming cut 6 bases from V and 9 bases from J; bases unmatched to any gene: 8. The CDR3 is 14 residues long. CDR3 nucleotides: TGTGCCAGCAACAGGGGGAAACCCTTTTCACCCCTCCACTTT. This sequence encodes CASNRGKPFSPLHF.

The genes are TRBV3-1 (or the pseudogene TRBV3-2) and TRBJ1-4; perhaps TRBD1 as D (5 bases). Germline V lookup: CDR1 LGHDT, CDR2 YNNKEL (reference sequence). The CDR3 has 14 amino acids. Trimming shortened V by 3 bases and J by 8 bases, and 13 bases separated the two germline ends. CDR3 DNA: TGTGCCAGCAGCCAGCATGCAGGGCCCGAAAAACTGTTTTTT. Protein product: CASSQHAGPEKLFF.

The CDR3 here is CASSGNTDTQYF. CDR3 coding DNA: TGTGCCAGCAGTGGCAACACAGATACGCAGTATTTT. This sequence joins TRBV28 and TRBJ2-3; D gene unclear. V dropped 5 bases and J dropped 2 bases, with 5 bases sitting between them. This CDR3 is built from 12 residues. The germline CDR1 and CDR2 sequences are MDHEN and SYDVKM. The full variable domain, rest sourced from reference TRBV28 and TRBJ2-3, is DVKVTQSSRYLVKRTGEKVFLECVQDMDHENMFWYRQDPGLGLRLIYFSYDVKMKEKGDIPEGYSVSREKKERFSLILESASTNQTSMYLCASSGNTDTQYFGPGTRLTVL.

This chain connects TRBV28 to TRBJ1-5; D possibly corresponds to TRBD1 (5 bases). The CDR3 extends over 13 amino acids. V lost 6 bases and J lost 4, with 10 bases in between. The germline V gene encodes CDR1 MDHEN and CDR2 SYDVKM. DNA for the CDR3: TGTGCCAGCAGAATGGGGGGAAATCAGCCCCAGCATTTT. Translation gives CASRMGGNQPQHF.

This clone was recorded only once. The rearrangement joins TRBV5-1 to TRBJ2-2; tentatively, D is TRBD1 (5 bases). CDR1 is SGHRS and CDR2 is YFSETQ in the germline V gene. V was cut by 0 bases and J by 1 base, with 7 bases left in between. The CDR3 consists of 15 residues. The CDR3 is CASSLVRGNTGELFF. The CDR3 DNA reads TGCGCCAGCAGCTTGGTTAGGGGGAACACCGGGGAGCTGTTTTTT.